Given below is one T cell receptor beta chain in context. Its specificity is unknown. This record belongs to a study of shared clonotypes between healthy human individuals. Study conclusions and caveats: Non-shared clonotypes had lower generation probabilities than clonotypes shared by all four sorted-subset donors.

J lost 4 bases, V lost 3 bases, and 4 bases had no gene match. From germline, CDR1 is LNHDA and CDR2 SQIVND (reference sequence). This CDR3 spans 15 amino acids. TCRdb keeps only in-frame clones here, not all; method: immunoSEQ multiplex PCR. The table includes about 610,000 clones, about 97% detected once. The specimen sequenced was naive CD4+ T cells sorted from blood. The subset: CD45RA+ positively selected. This receptor was taken from a young woman in good health. V gene TRBV19 combines with J gene TRBJ2-3, with 10 bases aligning to TRBD2. CDR3 loop: CASSISSGRADTQYF. The CDR3 DNA sequence: TGTGCCAGTAGTATCTCTAGCGGGAGAGCAGATACGCAGTATTTT.